Listed here are 9 T cell receptor beta chains from one sample, sequenced in a study of response to subunit inactivated influenza vaccine. Via MiXCR, TCRdb re-called the RT-PCR reads, giving one row per CDR3 protein. The data contain roughly 710,000 distinct CDR3 sequences, less than 15% of them singletons. The sequences come from PBMCs from blood, collected 14 to 15 days before vaccination. The receptors shown here come from a man aged 50 or older who received an inactivated influenza vaccine.

This chain uses TRBV5-1 with TRBJ1-1; D unresolved. In germline, CDR1 is SGHRS, CDR2 YFSETQ. V lost 0 bases to trimming and J lost 6 bases, with 12 bases between them. The CDR3 is made up of 14 amino acids. The CDR3 sequence: CASSLEAGWAEAFF. The DNA for the CDR3 is TGCGCCAGCAGCTTGGAAGCCGGCTGGGCTGAAGCTTTCTTT.

This chain joins TRBV28 and TRBJ1-2; 7 bases align to TRBD1. Germline-derived CDR1 and CDR2 are MDHEN and SYDVKM. V gave up 3 bases and J gave up 7 bases; unmatched junction bases: 8. This CDR3 region has 14 residues. The CDR3 DNA follows: TGTGCCAGCAGTTTTCAAAGGGGGCTGGGTGGCTACACCTTC. This translates into CASSFQRGLGGYTF.

This clonotype occurred a few times. The chain carries TRBV20-1 and TRBJ2-7, with 13 bases aligning to TRBD2. V lost 5 bases to trimming and J lost 5 bases; unmatched junction nucleotides: 12. The CDR3 covers 16 residues. The germline gives CDR1 DFQATT, CDR2 SNEGSKA (reference sequence). CDR3 in amino acids: CSAGGILAGGPNEQYF. The CDR3 region has the DNA TGCAGTGCTGGGGGGATACTAGCGGGAGGGCCAAACGAGCAGTACTTC.

The J gene is TRBJ2-1, the V gene TRBV4-3, with a weak D call TRBD1 (8 bases). The CDR3 has 15 amino acids. Germline values: CDR1 LGHNA, CDR2 YSLEER. The V end was cut by 5 bases, the J end by 3 bases, with 14 bases between. The CDR3 is CASSTDREGYNEQFF. The CDR3 nucleotides read TGCGCCAGCAGCACGGACAGGGAGGGCTACAATGAGCAGTTCTTC.

There are a few counts of this clonotype. The chain is built from TRBV6-2 or TRBV6-3 and TRBJ1-1, with D tentatively TRBD1 (6 bases). Germline assignment: CDR1 MNHEY and CDR2 SVGEGT. V gave up 7 bases and J gave up 1 base, with 13 bases separating them. The CDR3 sequence is 14 residues long. This CDR3 reads CASTKTQGNTEAFF. CDR3 nucleotide sequence: TGTGCCAGCACCAAAACACAGGGGAACACTGAAGCTTTCTTT.

In its sample, this clonotype was seen a few times. This chain joins TRBV4-3 and TRBJ1-1; a weak D match, TRBD1 (5 bases). CDR3 length: 15 amino acids. Germline loops: CDR1 LGHNA, CDR2 YSLEER. The germline V and J ends were trimmed by 0 bases and 3 bases, with 11 bases remaining between them. The CDR3 protein is CASSQEEWTHTEAFF. Written as DNA, the CDR3 is TGCGCCAGCAGCCAAGAGGAATGGACACACACTGAAGCTTTCTTT.

This sequence joins TRBV4-2 and TRBJ1-4, with a weak D call TRBD1 (5 bases). Germline loops: CDR1 LGHNA, CDR2 YNFKEQ. Trimming shortened V by 1 base and J by 6 bases, and 12 bases separated the two germline ends. CDR3 length: 15 amino acids. CDR3 in amino acids: CASSQAGTVDEKLFF. The DNA of the CDR3 is TGTGCCAGCAGCCAAGCCGGGACTGTAGATGAAAAACTGTTTTTT.

The rearrangement links TRBV15 to TRBJ1-2; D is ambiguous. CDR1 is LNHNV, CDR2 YYDKDF, per germline (reference sequence). The CDR3 is 15 amino acids. V shed 0 bases and J shed 3 bases, with 11 bases lying between them. The CDR3 loop is CATSREQPRDYGYTF. For the CDR3, the DNA is TGTGCCACCAGCAGAGAACAGCCTAGGGACTATGGCTACACCTTC.

V gene TRBV5-1 combines with J gene TRBJ2-2; D may correspond to TRBD1 or TRBD2 (5 bases each). The germline CDR1 and CDR2 sequences are SGHRS and YFSETQ. CDR3 length equals 15 residues. V was pared by 4 bases and J by 6 bases, with 16 bases between. The CDR3: CASSPKGTGPGELFF. The CDR3 nucleotides read TGCGCCAGCAGCCCGAAGGGTACGGGGCCCGGGGAGCTGTTTTTT.